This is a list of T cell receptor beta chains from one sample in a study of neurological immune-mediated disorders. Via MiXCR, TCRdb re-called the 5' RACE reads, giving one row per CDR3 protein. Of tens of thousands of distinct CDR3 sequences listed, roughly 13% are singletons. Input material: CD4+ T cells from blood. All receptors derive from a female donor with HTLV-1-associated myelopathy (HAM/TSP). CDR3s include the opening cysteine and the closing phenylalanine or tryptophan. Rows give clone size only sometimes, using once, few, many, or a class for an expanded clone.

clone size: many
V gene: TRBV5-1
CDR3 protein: CASSLGPTSGTYNEQFF

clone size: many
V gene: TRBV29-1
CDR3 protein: CSAEGWGLPTEAFF

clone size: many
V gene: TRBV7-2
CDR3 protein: CASSLESGVSSYNEQFF

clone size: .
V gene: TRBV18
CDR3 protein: CASSAYPLLGSSSYNEQFF

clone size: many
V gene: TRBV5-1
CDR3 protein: CASSLTADNYGYTF

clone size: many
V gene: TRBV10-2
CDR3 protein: CASSDRGPGANVLTF

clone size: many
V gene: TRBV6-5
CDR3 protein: CASSYAQPRAGTEAFF

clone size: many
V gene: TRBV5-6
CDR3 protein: CASSSDVRTYEQYF

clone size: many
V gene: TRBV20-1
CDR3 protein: CSAQGPWEELFF

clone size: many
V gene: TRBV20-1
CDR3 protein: CSARPYNEQFF